This section outlines one TCR beta chain sequence together with its context. Its target is not known. This CDR3 is 16 amino acids long. CDR1 is SGHTA, CDR2 FQGNSA, per germline. Libraries used 5'RACE template switching adding universal primer site and UMIs. From its re-call of the 5' RACE reads, TCRdb lists each CDR3 protein once, without DNA. This table lists around 550,000 distinct CDR3 sequences. This sample is drawn from a study of T cells expressing NK-cell markers. General observations from the study: Among CD8+ T cells from 5 to 7 donors, dominant NKG2C+ clonotypes accounted for about 1.0-7.0%.

Source material: blood T cells: a sorted CD56 or NKG2C T cell subset, CD4+ or CD8+ T cells, or bulk PBMC T cells (not recorded which). This receptor was identified in a man aged 18 to 30 in good health. The chain has TRBV7-2 and TRBJ1-3. CDR3 region: CASSLAGVGSGNTIYF.